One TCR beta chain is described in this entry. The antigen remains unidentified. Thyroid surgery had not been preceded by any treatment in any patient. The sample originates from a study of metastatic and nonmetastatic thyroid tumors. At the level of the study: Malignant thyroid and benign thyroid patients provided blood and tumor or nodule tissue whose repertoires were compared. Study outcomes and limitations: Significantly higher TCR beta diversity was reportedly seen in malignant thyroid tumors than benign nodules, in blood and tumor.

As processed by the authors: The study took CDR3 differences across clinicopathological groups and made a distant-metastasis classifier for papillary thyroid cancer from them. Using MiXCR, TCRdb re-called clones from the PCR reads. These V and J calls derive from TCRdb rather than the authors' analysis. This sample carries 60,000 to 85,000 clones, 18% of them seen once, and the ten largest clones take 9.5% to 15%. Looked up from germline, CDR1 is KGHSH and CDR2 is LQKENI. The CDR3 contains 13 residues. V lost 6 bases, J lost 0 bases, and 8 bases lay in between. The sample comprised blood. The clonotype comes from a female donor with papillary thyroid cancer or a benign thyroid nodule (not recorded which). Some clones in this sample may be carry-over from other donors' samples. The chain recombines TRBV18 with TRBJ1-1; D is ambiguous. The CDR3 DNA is TGTGCCAGCTCGACGAGTATGAACACTGAAGCTTTCTTT. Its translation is CASSTSMNTEAFF.